The 15 T cell receptor beta chains in this list originate from one sample, sequenced in a study of blood T cells in healthy people across ages. Primed by a sample-barcoded 5' primer and a J-beta primer mix, a second PCR proceeded for 7 to 11 cycles. TCRdb re-called the 5' RACE reads with MiXCR, one entry per CDR3 protein. The table shows 780,000 or so distinct CDR3 sequences, with roughly 50% occurring only once. The source material was blood. These TCRs come from a man older than 75 in good health.

This rearrangement joins TRBV7-2 to TRBJ2-1; D might be TRBD2 (6 bases). The germline V gene has CDR1 SGHTA and CDR2 FQGNSA. The V end was cut by 1 base, the J end by 6 bases, with 10 bases between. The CDR3 has 14 residues. CDR3 bases: TGTGCCAGCAGCTTAGGTGGGACTTCCAATGAGCAGTTCTTC. This gives the protein CASSLGGTSNEQFF.

V is TRBV7-8 and J is TRBJ2-2, with 9 bases that match TRBD2. CDR1 is SGHVS, CDR2 FQNEAQ, per germline. The CDR3 has 15 residues. V was pared by 5 bases and J by 5 bases, with 6 bases of the junction left unmatched. CDR3 sequence reads: CASSKSGGRTGELFF. DNA for the CDR3: TGTGCCAGCAGCAAAAGCGGGGGGAGGACCGGGGAGCTGTTTTTT.

The chain couples TRBV20-1 to TRBJ2-5; TRBD2 aligns across 11 bases. The CDR3 has 13 amino acids. V was pared by 4 bases and J by 11 bases, with 9 bases of the junction left unmatched. In germline, CDR1 is DFQATT, CDR2 SNEGSKA (reference sequence). Here the CDR3 reads CSATSGRTEEQYF. The DNA of the CDR3 is TGCAGTGCTACTAGCGGGAGGACAGAGGAGCAGTACTTC.

The gene calls are TRBV30 and TRBJ2-1; a weak D match, TRBD2 (6 bases). Germline CDR1 and CDR2: GTSNPN and SVGIG (reference sequence). CDR3 length: 11 residues. With 5 bases removed from V and 11 bases from J, the gap between germline ends came to 13 bases. This CDR3 reads CAWGLSNKQFF. In DNA form, the CDR3 reads TGTGCCTGGGGACTAAGTAATAAGCAGTTCTTC.

V is TRBV9 and J is TRBJ1-5; unclear D gene. V was cut by 3 bases and J by 0 bases, with 4 bases left in between. Germline-derived CDR1 and CDR2 are SGDLS and YYNGEE. There are 13 residues in the CDR3. This CDR3 reads CASSDNSNQPQHF. The CDR3 DNA follows: TGTGCCAGCAGCGATAATAGCAATCAGCCCCAGCATTTT.

The chain employs TRBV20-1 and TRBJ2-1, with TRBD2 matching over 14 bases. Losses at the gene ends were 4 bases for V and 0 bases for J; bases not matched to a gene: 8. The CDR3 contains 18 residues. Looked up from germline, CDR1 is DFQATT and CDR2 is SNEGSKA (reference sequence). The CDR3 sequence: CSATSTSGRGSSYNEQFF. CDR3 coding DNA: TGCAGTGCTACATCGACTAGCGGGAGGGGAAGCTCCTACAATGAGCAGTTCTTC.

This sequence joins TRBV12-3 or TRBV12-4 and TRBJ1-1; a weak D match, TRBD1 (6 bases). Deletions cut 1 base from V and 5 bases from J, with 11 bases between. There are 14 residues in the CDR3. The CDR3 loop is CASSLEGGQTEAFF. In DNA, the CDR3 is TGTGCCAGCAGTTTAGAAGGGGGGCAAACTGAAGCTTTCTTT.

Only one count was recorded for this clonotype. CDR3 sequence: CASSRMDRSYNEQFF. CDR3 bases: TGTGCCAGCAGCCGCATGGACAGGTCATACAATGAGCAGTTCTTC. The rearrangement links TRBV14 to TRBJ2-1, with 7 bases lining up with TRBD1. Losses at the gene ends were 4 bases for V and 4 bases for J; bases not matched to a gene: 7. The CDR3 sequence is 15 residues long. Germline lookup yields CDR1 SGHDN and CDR2 FVKESK. The complete variable domain, with remaining parts taken from reference TRBV14 and TRBJ2-1, reads EAGVTQFPSHSVIEKGQTVTLRCDPISGHDNLYWYRRVMGKEIKFLLHFVKESKQDESGMPNNRFLAERTGGTYSTLKVQPAELEDSGVYFCASSRMDRSYNEQFFGPGTRLTVL.

The chain uses TRBV9 and TRBJ2-3, with a tentative D call TRBD1 (6 bases). V dropped 0 bases and J dropped 4 bases, with 12 bases sitting between them. The length of the CDR3 is 15 residues. The germline V gene encodes CDR1 SGDLS and CDR2 YYNGEE. The CDR3 protein is CASSVEGGAADTQYF. In DNA, the CDR3 is TGTGCCAGCAGCGTAGAAGGGGGAGCTGCAGATACGCAGTATTTT.

J is TRBJ1-2 and V is TRBV6-1, with unresolved D. Germline V CDR1 and CDR2: MNHNS, SASEGT. The CDR3 has 12 amino acids. V was cut by 7 bases and J by 3 bases, with 9 bases left in between. The CDR3 sequence is CASKETDYGYTF. CDR3 nucleotide sequence: TGTGCCAGCAAAGAGACGGACTATGGCTACACCTTC.

This clonotype was recorded a few times. The chain uses TRBV14 and TRBJ2-7; D may be TRBD2 (6 bases). V lost 4 bases, J lost 2 bases, and 15 bases lay in between. The CDR3 spans 15 residues. Germline V gives CDR1 SGHDN, CDR2 FVKESK. CDR3 residues: CASSLSGGAAYEQYF. The CDR3 coding sequence is TGTGCCAGCAGCCTTAGTGGAGGGGCCGCCTACGAGCAGTACTTC.

The rearrangement links TRBV7-3 to TRBJ1-6; 7 bases agree with TRBD1. Germline V CDR1 and CDR2: SGHTA, FQGTGA. CDR3 size: 15 residues. V trimming: 2 bases; J trimming: 7 bases; junction bases outside the gene matches: 5. The CDR3: CASSLGGTANSPLHF. The CDR3 nucleotides read TGTGCCAGCAGCTTAGGGGGGACAGCCAATTCACCCCTCCACTTT. The full variable domain, in which reference TRBV7-3 and TRBJ1-6 provide the parts outside the CDR3, is GAGVSQTPSNKVTEKGKYVELRCDPISGHTALYWYRQSLGQGPEFLIYFQGTGAADDSGLPNDRFFAVRPEGSVSTLKIQRTERGDSAVYLCASSLGGTANSPLHFGNGTRLTVT.

This clonotype was seen a few times. This chain connects TRBV28 to TRBJ2-7; 9 bases fit TRBD1. CDR3 length: 15 amino acids. V gave up 5 bases and J gave up 3 bases; unmatched junction bases: 8. Germline lookup yields CDR1 MDHEN and CDR2 SYDVKM. CDR3 in amino acids: CASSPRGQGGYEQYF. Written as DNA, the CDR3 is TGTGCCAGCAGTCCGCGGGGACAGGGAGGCTACGAGCAGTACTTC.

This clonotype was observed a few times. The J gene is TRBJ2-2, the V gene TRBV4-2; TRBD2 matches 8 bases. This CDR3 has 15 residues. Germline CDR1 LGHNA, CDR2 YNFKEQ. The junction had 5 bases not matched to a gene; V was cut back by 0 bases and J by 8 bases. CDR3 DNA sequence: TGTGCCAGCAGCCAAGATGTCTTAGCGGGAGGGGAGCTGTTTTTT. Protein: CASSQDVLAGGELFF.

This chain connects TRBV6-1 to TRBJ2-4; a possible D gene is TRBD2 (6 bases). Near its end, the DNA agrees better with TRBJ2-5, so the J call may be wrong. The germline CDR1 and CDR2 sequences are MNHNS and SASEGT. The CDR3 runs 12 residues. CDR3 bases: TGTGCCAACAGCGCCGGGGGAGAGACCCAGTACTTC. Amino acids: CANSAGGETQYF.